These T cell receptor beta chains were read from a single sample in a study of blood T cell repertoires in COVID-19. Libraries were prepared by immunoSEQ multiplex PCR; TCRdb keeps only in-frame clonotypes and omits some of them. The sample shows about 61,000 clones, roughly 90% of them seen only once. The sequenced material came from peripheral blood. These receptor sequences come from a woman between 50 and 59 years old with active or convalescent COVID-19. CDR3s leave out the opening cysteine and the closing phenylalanine or tryptophan. The D gene is left open where the match is weak.

j_gene: TRBJ1-3
v_gene: TRBV2
d_gene: TRBD1
CDR3aa: ASGQGGGYTIY

j_gene: TRBJ2-7
v_gene: TRBV14
d_gene: TRBD1
CDR3aa: ASSHIKGQGPYEQY

j_gene: TRBJ2-1
v_gene: TRBV30
d_gene: TRBD2
CDR3aa: ACHGTSGRTSSYNEQF

j_gene: TRBJ1-3
v_gene: TRBV4-1
d_gene: NA
CDR3aa: ASSPTWVRGRRSGNTIY

j_gene: TRBJ2-7
v_gene: TRBV5-1
d_gene: NA
CDR3aa: ASSLRQGSYEQY

j_gene: TRBJ2-5
v_gene: TRBV19
d_gene: NA
CDR3aa: ASRGFRDSPQETQY

j_gene: TRBJ2-7
v_gene: TRBV13
d_gene: NA
CDR3aa: ASSRGKNYEQY

j_gene: TRBJ1-1
v_gene: TRBV27
d_gene: NA
CDR3aa: ASSILGGSMNTEAF

j_gene: TRBJ1-6
v_gene: TRBV27
d_gene: NA
CDR3aa: ASSLGGYPLH

j_gene: TRBJ1-2
v_gene: TRBV2
d_gene: NA
CDR3aa: ASSEALGGFYGYT

j_gene: TRBJ2-7
v_gene: TRBV5-6
d_gene: NA
CDR3aa: ASSLVRTTLPYEQY

j_gene: TRBJ2-3
v_gene: TRBV18
d_gene: NA
CDR3aa: ASSPGGRTTDTQY

j_gene: TRBJ2-2
v_gene: TRBV7-6
d_gene: TRBD2
CDR3aa: ASSSGLAGGPTGELF

j_gene: TRBJ1-4
v_gene: TRBV3-1/TRBV3-2
d_gene: TRBD1
CDR3aa: ASSQASKPTGNGPGAPTNEKLF

j_gene: TRBJ2-2
v_gene: TRBV11-2
d_gene: TRBD1
CDR3aa: ASSLRDRANTGELF

j_gene: TRBJ2-1
v_gene: TRBV29-1
d_gene: NA
CDR3aa: SVEYAGTPYNEQF

j_gene: TRBJ1-2
v_gene: TRBV27
d_gene: NA
CDR3aa: ASSLDRNYGYT

j_gene: TRBJ2-5
v_gene: TRBV29-1
d_gene: TRBD1
CDR3aa: SVEDGPGQGQETQY

j_gene: TRBJ2-5
v_gene: TRBV5-6
d_gene: NA
CDR3aa: ASSLRGLRETQY

j_gene: TRBJ1-5
v_gene: TRBV19
d_gene: NA
CDR3aa: ASSTYSSQPQH

j_gene: TRBJ2-7
v_gene: TRBV6-2/TRBV6-3
d_gene: NA
CDR3aa: ASSYIPGINYEQY

j_gene: TRBJ1-1
v_gene: TRBV7-9
d_gene: TRBD1
CDR3aa: ASSPGQGVVGNTEAF

j_gene: TRBJ1-5
v_gene: TRBV19
d_gene: TRBD1
CDR3aa: ASSVRQGGYSQPQH

j_gene: TRBJ2-7
v_gene: TRBV6-5
d_gene: NA
CDR3aa: ATTSLSSYEQY

j_gene: TRBJ1-1
v_gene: TRBV5-8
d_gene: NA
CDR3aa: ASRNIQGNTEAF

j_gene: TRBJ2-1
v_gene: TRBV15
d_gene: TRBD2
CDR3aa: ATSRDRGLANEQF

j_gene: TRBJ2-7
v_gene: TRBV10-1
d_gene: NA
CDR3aa: ASSDGREQY

j_gene: TRBJ1-2
v_gene: TRBV2
d_gene: NA
CDR3aa: ASSNDRNYGYT

j_gene: TRBJ2-1
v_gene: TRBV12-3/TRBV12-4
d_gene: TRBD2
CDR3aa: ASGLAAHSAI